These 7 T cell receptor beta chains were all obtained from the same sample, sequenced in a study of T cells in Graves' hyperthyroidism and ophthalmopathy. The TCR beta CDR3 regions underwent amplification using RNA transcripts as the source. First-round RT-PCR of the TCR CDR3 relied on the HTBI primer set. One entry per CDR3 protein results from TCRdb running MiXCR on the multiplex PCR reads. The data contain some 140,000 distinct CDR3 sequences, less than 25% of them singletons. Input material: blood. Source of these receptors: a woman aged 45 to 65 with Graves' hyperthyroidism that later progressed to Graves' ophthalmopathy.

The chain has TRBV19 and TRBJ2-7; D perhaps matches TRBD1 (5 bases). CDR3 length equals 13 residues. Germline values: CDR1 LNHDA, CDR2 SQIVND (reference sequence). The ends were cut back, 4 bases at V and 6 bases at J, with 13 bases in the middle. The CDR3 sequence: CASSRGPSSEQYF. The CDR3 DNA is TGTGCCAGTAGTAGGGGCCCTTCGAGCGAGCAGTACTTC.

This clonotype was observed once. This chain's CDR3 is CASSQDRGGTQYF. Here the CDR3 DNA reads TGTGCCAGCAGCCAAGACAGGGGTGGGACCCAGTACTTC. This chain joins TRBV3-1 and TRBJ2-5; D is perhaps TRBD1 (6 bases). The V gene lost 0 bases and the J gene lost 7 bases, with 9 bases spanning the gap. The CDR3 consists of 13 residues. Germline V CDR1 and CDR2: LGHDT, YNNKEL (reference sequence).

The chain joins TRBV12-5 to TRBJ2-2; 7 bases are shared with TRBD1. The CDR3 length is 13 residues. From germline, CDR1 is LGHNT and CDR2 FRNRAP. V trimming: 5 bases; J trimming: 7 bases; junction bases outside the gene matches: 4. CDR3 DNA sequence: TGTGCTAGTGGTACTACAGGGGACGGGGAGCTGTTTTTT. Protein sequence: CASGTTGDGELFF.

In its sample, this clonotype was seen once. CDR3 in DNA: TGTGCCAGCAGCCACCTCGGACAGGCAGACAATCAGCCCCAGCATTTT. Encoded protein: CASSHLGQADNQPQHF. The V and J genes are TRBV28 and TRBJ1-5; the match to TRBD1 covers 7 bases. V shed 6 bases and J 3 bases; nucleotides not matched to a gene: 11. There are 16 residues in the CDR3. Germline assignment: CDR1 MDHEN and CDR2 SYDVKM. Supplemented by reference TRBV28 and TRBJ1-5, the full variable domain reads DVKVTQSSRYLVKRTGEKVFLECVQDMDHENMFWYRQDPGLGLRLIYFSYDVKMKEKGDIPEGYSVSREKKERFSLILESASTNQTSMYLCASSHLGQADNQPQHFGDGTRLSIL.

The rearrangement uses TRBV29-1 and TRBJ2-7; D may be TRBD1 or TRBD2 (5 bases each). Trimming took 1 base from V and 6 from J, leaving 16 bases between them. This CDR3 is 14 amino acids long. Germline V gene sequence: CDR1 SQVTM, CDR2 ANQGSEA. CDR3 region: CSVEVGQGGSEQYF. The CDR3 nucleotides read TGCAGCGTTGAAGTCGGTCAGGGTGGGAGCGAGCAGTACTTC.

This clonotype was seen ten or more times. The chain combines TRBV4-1 with TRBJ2-7; D might be TRBD1 or TRBD2, each matching 5 bases. The germline CDR1 and CDR2 sequences are MGHRA and YSYEKL. V lost 3 bases, J lost 3 bases, and 12 bases lay in between. This CDR3 is built from 14 residues. In nucleotides, the CDR3 is TGCGCCAGCAGCCACCGGGACGGATACTACGAGCAGTACTTC. It is translated as CASSHRDGYYEQYF.

This clonotype occurred many times. V and J are TRBV20-1 and TRBJ1-2, with D perhaps matching TRBD1 (6 bases). Germline V gene data show CDR1 as DFQATT and CDR2 as SNEGSKA (reference sequence). This CDR3 contains 17 residues. Deletions cut 4 bases from V and 0 bases from J, with 21 bases between. The CDR3 reads CSAKTRGSLLANYGYTF. Here the CDR3 DNA reads TGCAGTGCTAAGACTAGGGGGAGCCTCCTAGCTAACTATGGCTACACCTTC.